The 15 T cell receptor beta chains in this list originate from one sample, sequenced in a study of blood T cell repertoires in COVID-19. Here immunoSEQ multiplex PCR was the method, and the copy in TCRdb shows in-frame clones only, minus some. This sample yields about 69,000 clones, of which approximately 86% are seen a single time; approximately 15% belongs to the top ten. Sequencing used peripheral blood. The receptors here all came from a middle-aged man with COVID-19, enrolled during active disease.

The chain has TRBV10-2 and TRBJ2-3; 10 bases align to TRBD2. The CDR3 covers 17 residues. V lost 3 bases, J lost 2 bases, and 8 bases stayed unmatched. Germline V lookup: CDR1 WSHSY, CDR2 SAAADI. In DNA, the CDR3 is TGCGCCAGCAGTGACGGGGCTAGCGGGAGCTTCACAGATACGCAGTATTTT. Translation: CASSDGASGSFTDTQYF.

The CDR3: CASSWGTSDNSPLHF. The CDR3 coding sequence is TGTGCCAGCAGCTGGGGGACATCGGATAATTCACCCCTCCACTTT. The chain links TRBV7-2 to TRBJ1-6, with TRBD1 as a possible D gene (6 bases). CDR3 size: 15 residues. Germline V lookup: CDR1 SGHTA, CDR2 FQGNSA. V shed 4 bases and J shed 5 bases, with 12 bases lying between them.

The chain links TRBV6-6 to TRBJ1-1; D unresolved. Trimming removed 3 bases from V and 3 bases from J, with 8 bases in between. Germline V CDR1 and CDR2: MNHNY, SVGAGI (reference sequence). There are 13 residues in the CDR3. Written as DNA, the CDR3 is TGTGCCAGCAGTTATGGGGAGTACACTGAAGCTTTCTTT. Translation: CASSYGEYTEAFF.

This chain links TRBV5-4 with TRBJ1-6; a weak D match, TRBD1 (5 bases). V lost 4 bases and J 8 bases, leaving 16 bases between the germline ends. CDR3 length: 15 residues. Germline CDR1 is SGHNT and CDR2 is YYREEE (reference sequence). The DNA of the CDR3 is TGTGCCAGCAGCCGACGCGGGGGTCGAGATTCACCCCTCCACTTT. Translation: CASSRRGGRDSPLHF.

This chain links TRBV9 with TRBJ2-3, with D possibly matching TRBD1 (5 bases). Per germline, CDR1 SGDLS and CDR2 YYNGEE. The CDR3 spans 15 residues. Trimming shortened V by 0 bases and J by 1 base, and 9 bases separated the two germline ends. CDR3 protein: CASSVEGRGTDTQYF. CDR3 coding DNA: TGTGCCAGCAGCGTAGAGGGGCGCGGCACAGATACGCAGTATTTT. Variable domain in full (rest from reference TRBV9 and TRBJ2-3): DSGVTQTPKHLITATGQRVTLRCSPRSGDLSVYWYQQSLDQGLQFLIQYYNGEERAKGNILERFSAQQFPDLHSELNLSSLELGDSALYFCASSVEGRGTDTQYFGPGTRLTVL.

The genes are TRBV24-1 and TRBJ2-1, with 10 positions matching TRBD2. The trim removed 4 bases at V and 4 bases at J, leaving 3 bases unmatched. There are 15 residues in the CDR3. In germline, CDR1 is KGHDR, CDR2 SFDVKD. The CDR3 DNA reads TGTGCCACCAGTGAAAGCGGGGGGGTTTACAATGAGCAGTTCTTC. It is translated as CATSESGGVYNEQFF.

This chain joins TRBV30 and TRBJ1-6; D call uncertain. The CDR3 is 13 amino acids. The ends were cut back, 7 bases at V and 4 bases at J, with 11 bases in the middle. Germline V gene data show CDR1 as GTSNPN and CDR2 as SVGIG (reference sequence). Here the CDR3 reads CASETGYNSPLHF. The DNA for the CDR3 is TGTGCCTCCGAGACTGGTTATAATTCACCCCTCCACTTT.

The rearrangement uses TRBV5-6 and TRBJ1-1, with a possible D match to TRBD1 (6 bases). V was shortened by 3 bases and J by 10 bases, with 10 bases between the two germline ends. CDR3 length: 11 residues. CDR1 is SGHDT, CDR2 YYEEEE, per germline. CDR3 loop: CASSSTGRAFF. CDR3 bases: TGTGCCAGCAGCTCCACAGGGAGAGCTTTCTTT.

The rearrangement joins TRBV3-1 (or the pseudogene TRBV3-2) to TRBJ1-2; 8 bases match TRBD1. There are 14 residues in the CDR3. The V and J ends lost 1 base and 4 bases, in that order; junction bases with no gene match: 2. Germline loops: CDR1 LGHDT, CDR2 YNNKEL (reference sequence). CDR3: CASSQVDRGYGYTF. In nucleotides, the CDR3 is TGTGCCAGCAGCCAAGTTGACAGGGGCTATGGCTACACCTTC.

The chain uses TRBV6-2 or TRBV6-3 and TRBJ1-1; 8 bases are shared with TRBD1. Looked up from germline, CDR1 is MNHEY and CDR2 is SVGEGT. V was clipped by 6 bases and J by 7 bases; unmatched bases: 7. The CDR3 covers 13 residues. CDR3 region: CASSGQGEGEAFF. CDR3 nucleotides: TGTGCCAGCAGCGGACAGGGCGAGGGTGAAGCTTTCTTT.

The J gene is TRBJ2-5, the V gene TRBV6-5, with TRBD2 matching 8 bases. Looked up from germline, CDR1 is MNHEY and CDR2 is SVGAGI. This CDR3 has 15 amino acids. Trimming removed 0 bases from V and 1 base from J; junction bases left unmatched: 1. CDR3 nucleotide sequence: TGTGCCAGCAGTTACTCCGCGGGGGGCCAAGAGACCCAGTACTTC. Protein: CASSYSAGGQETQYF.

The gene calls are TRBV6-5 and TRBJ1-2; D is undetermined. The CDR3 extends over 12 amino acids. The V gene lost 8 bases and the J gene lost 7 bases, with 14 bases spanning the gap. CDR1 MNHEY and CDR2 SVGAGI come from the germline V gene. This chain's CDR3 is CASSRGVFGYTF. CDR3 in DNA: TGTGCCAGCTCCCGGGGAGTTTTTGGCTACACCTTC.

The chain joins TRBV4-1 to TRBJ1-5; D is unclear. The V and J ends lost 4 bases and 0 bases respectively, with 10 bases between them. The CDR3 is 15 residues long. In germline, CDR1 is MGHRA, CDR2 YSYEKL. CDR3 DNA sequence: TGCGCCAGCAGCCCCCAACAAGATAGCAATCAGCCCCAGCATTTT. Protein sequence: CASSPQQDSNQPQHF.

Worth noting for this clone: Other nucleotide sequences in the sample specify the same CDR3. This chain links TRBV30 with TRBJ1-1, with 7 nucleotides matching TRBD1. V lost 3 bases, J lost 0 bases, and 4 bases stayed unmatched. This CDR3 is 14 amino acids long. From germline, CDR1 is GTSNPN and CDR2 SVGIG (reference sequence). DNA for the CDR3: TGTGCCTGGAGGCCAGGGGGGATGAACACTGAAGCTTTCTTT. It specifies CAWRPGGMNTEAFF. Together with reference TRBV30 and TRBJ1-1, the CDR3 gives the full variable domain: SQTIHQWPATLVQPVGSPLSLECTVEGTSNPNLYWYRQAAGRGLQLLFYSVGIGQISSEVPQNLSASRPQDRQFILSSKKLLLSDSGFYLCAWRPGGMNTEAFFGQGTRLTVV.

This sequence joins TRBV6-4 and TRBJ2-7, with a weak D call TRBD1 (6 bases). Trimming pared 4 bases from V and 3 bases from J, leaving 31 bases between. The CDR3 is made up of 20 amino acids. CDR1 and CDR2 from the germline V gene are MRHNA and SNTAGT. The CDR3 protein is CASSGPPQGPIIETVYEQYF. The CDR3 DNA reads as TGTGCCAGCAGTGGGCCCCCCCAGGGGCCTATAATCGAGACTGTCTACGAGCAGTACTTC.